This TCR beta chain was sequenced during a study of blood T cells in healthy people across ages. Germline V gives CDR1 SQVTM, CDR2 ANQGSEA. The CDR3 has 13 amino acids. Study observations and caveats: Estimates based on one million T cells were treated as lower bounds.

To note about this clonotype: What it recognizes is unknown. One junction end does not reproduce the germline sequence, and a read error may be involved.

Together with a sample-barcoded 5' primer, a J-beta primer mix was included in a second PCR lasting roughly 6 to 12 cycles. TCRdb recomputed calls from the 5' RACE reads with MiXCR, one row per CDR3 protein. The sample lists hundreds of thousands of distinct CDR3 sequences, 58% seen once, with over 20% in the top ten. The sequence was collected from a man aged 25-40 years in good health. Input material: blood. J is TRBJ2-1 and V is TRBV29-1, with TRBD1 identical over 7 bases. CDR3 in amino acids: CSFEGTENNEQFF. CDR3 coding DNA: TGCAGCTTTGAAGGGACAGAGAACAATGAGCAGTTCTTC.